Below are 11 T cell receptor beta chains sequenced from a single sample in a study of response to subunit inactivated influenza vaccine. TCRdb itself ran the RT-PCR reads through MiXCR, one entry per CDR3 protein. The table has 500,000 to 600,000 distinct CDR3 sequences, 11% to 15% seen once. The specimen comprised PBMCs from blood, sampled roughly 12 days after vaccination. The receptor set was obtained from a middle-aged man who received an inactivated influenza vaccine.

In its sample, this clonotype was seen a few times. V and J are TRBV18 and TRBJ2-5; a possible D gene is TRBD1 (6 bases). Looked up from germline, CDR1 is KGHSH and CDR2 is LQKENI. The CDR3 runs to 17 residues. Trimming cost V 0 bases and J 2 bases, with 16 bases left between them. CDR3 bases: TGTGCCAGCTCACCACCATCAAGGACAGCAGCGCAAGAGACCCAGTACTTC. This codes for CASSPPSRTAAQETQYF.

The table lists this clonotype with a few counts. The chain carries TRBV29-1 and TRBJ2-2, with a weak D call TRBD2 (6 bases). V lost 4 bases and J 6 bases, leaving 15 bases between the germline ends. The CDR3 length is 14 residues. Looked up from germline, CDR1 is SQVTM and CDR2 is ANQGSEA. The CDR3 region has the DNA TGCAGCGTTGCTGGGGGGTCTTTCGCCGGGGAGCTGTTTTTT. Translated: CSVAGGSFAGELFF.

V usage is TRBV25-1 and J usage is TRBJ2-7; possibly TRBD2 for D (6 bases). The CDR3 sequence is 15 residues long. Trimming stripped 5 bases from V and 5 bases from J, with 19 bases between. CDR1 is MGHDK, CDR2 SYGVNS, per germline. CDR3 loop: CASSPIREAVNEQYF. CDR3 DNA sequence: TGTGCCAGCAGTCCGATCAGGGAGGCAGTCAACGAGCAGTACTTC.

This clonotype has a handful of counts. The rearrangement joins TRBV7-9 to TRBJ2-7; no firm D call. This CDR3 has 14 amino acids. The ends were cut back, 5 bases at V and 2 bases at J, with 13 bases in the middle. The germline V gene encodes CDR1 SEHNR and CDR2 FQNEAQ (reference sequence). This chain's CDR3 is CASSEVRKPYEQYF. The DNA of the CDR3 is TGTGCCAGCAGCGAAGTAAGAAAACCCTACGAGCAGTACTTC.

This clonotype appeared a few times. The chain combines TRBV28 with TRBJ2-5; 8 bases are a match to TRBD1. This CDR3 contains 15 residues. Unmatched junction bases numbered 7, after V lost 5 bases and J lost 2 bases. Germline assignment: CDR1 MDHEN and CDR2 SYDVKM. The CDR3 region is CASSPGDRQQETQYF. CDR3 DNA sequence: TGTGCCAGCAGTCCCGGGGACAGGCAACAAGAGACCCAGTACTTC.

This clonotype was counted between two and nine times. The V gene is TRBV7-8, the J gene TRBJ2-7, with D tentatively TRBD2 (5 bases). This CDR3 spans 14 amino acids. V shed 3 bases and J shed 6 bases, with 15 bases lying between them. Germline V gene data show CDR1 as SGHVS and CDR2 as FQNEAQ. The CDR3 DNA reads as TGTGCCAGCAGCTTGGAGGTTGCCTCTCCCGAGCAGTACTTC. Translated, it gives CASSLEVASPEQYF.

The V call is TRBV4-2, the J call TRBJ2-7, with 7 bases aligning to TRBD1. Germline CDR1 and CDR2: LGHNA and YNFKEQ. The J segment lost 6 bases and the V segment lost 6 bases, leaving 14 bases of the junction unmatched. The CDR3 is 15 residues long. For the CDR3, the DNA is TGTGCCAGCAGGGAAGTGGGAACAGGGGTCGGCGAGCAGTACTTC. This sequence encodes CASREVGTGVGEQYF.

V is TRBV9 and J is TRBJ2-2; D not certain. Germline loops: CDR1 SGDLS, CDR2 YYNGEE. The CDR3 length is 14 residues. The V gene lost 3 bases and the J gene lost 6 bases, with 12 bases spanning the gap. CDR3 sequence (DNA): TGTGCCAGCAGCGCGATCCCAGAATCCGGGGAGCTGTTTTTT. Translation: CASSAIPESGELFF.

There are a few counts of this clonotype. The genes are TRBV10-1 and TRBJ2-2; no definite D call. This CDR3 spans 12 amino acids. V lost 6 bases to trimming and J lost 7 bases, with 9 bases between them. Germline lookup yields CDR1 WNHNN and CDR2 SYGVQD (reference sequence). As DNA, the CDR3 is TGCGCCAGCAGCCCCAGAGTCGGGGAGCTGTTTTTT. This gives the protein CASSPRVGELFF.

In this sample, this clonotype turned up a few times. The V gene is TRBV4-3, the J gene TRBJ2-5, with no clear D. V dropped 0 bases and J dropped 7 bases, with 9 bases sitting between them. CDR3 length equals 13 residues. The germline gives CDR1 LGHNA, CDR2 YSLEER. CDR3 protein: CASSQDDWGTQYF. The CDR3 DNA reads as TGCGCCAGCAGCCAAGACGATTGGGGGACCCAGTACTTC.

This clonotype was seen at least ten times. The junction departs from germline at one end; a sequencing error may be responsible. The rearrangement links TRBV5-1 to TRBJ1-5; TRBD1 agrees at 8 bases. This CDR3 has 15 residues. The V gene's germline CDR1 is SGHRS and CDR2 YFSETQ. The CDR3 reads CASSPGQGGNQPQHF. As DNA, the CDR3 is TGTGCCAGCAGTCCTGGACAGGGTGGCAATCAGCCCCAGCATTTT.